This T cell receptor beta chain comes out of a study of cytomegalovirus exposure and HLA in healthy donors. Across the study: A prior study identified approximately 120 million unique TCR beta sequences from roughly 180 million T cells.

Regarding this clone: The antigen remains undetermined. The germline gene is not matched at one end of the junction; a read error may be the cause.

Vbeta (60) and Jbeta (13) primers were used in the PCR. Sequenced by immunoSEQ multiplex PCR; TCRdb stores in-frame clones only, minus some. The sample contains more than 150,000 clones, around 83% of which appear only once. Study-level findings and limits: HLA allele associations emerged for roughly 17,000 TCR beta sequences in a later analysis, at 0.05 false discovery rate. Roughly even sequencing depth across donors was the assumption behind the presence/absence analyses. Most subjects had HLA-A and HLA-B alleles reportedly predicted accurately by TCR beta sequences.

The V gene's germline CDR1 is SSHAT and CDR2 FNYEAQ (reference sequence). The CDR3 extends over 15 amino acids. The sequence derives from a man over 45 in good health and CMV-seronegative. The rearrangement links TRBV7-7 to TRBJ2-2, with TRBD1 matching over 10 bases. The material sequenced was PBMCs. The CDR3 loop is CASSTTGGYTGELFF. Written as DNA, the CDR3 is TGTGCTAGCAGCACGACAGGGGGCTACACCGGGGAGCTGTTTTTT.